Below are 18 T cell receptor beta chains sequenced from a single sample in a study of cytomegalovirus exposure and HLA in healthy donors. The PCR had 60 Vbeta and 13 Jbeta primers. Profiling relied on immunoSEQ multiplex PCR, and the TCRdb table lists in-frame clones only, not all of them. The sample has approximately 190,000 clones, 81% seen once; the top ten hold 3.4%. The sequenced material came from PBMCs. These receptors originate from a man aged 40-49 years in good health and CMV-seropositive.

The gene calls are TRBV29-1 and TRBJ2-2; TRBD2 agrees at 13 bases. Germline CDR1 and CDR2: SQVTM and ANQGSEA. The junction had 5 bases not matched to a gene; V was cut back by 7 bases and J by 0 bases. The CDR3 consists of 16 residues. The CDR3 DNA sequence: TGCAGCGGGACTAGCGGGAGAGCCGCGAACACCGGGGAGCTGTTTTTT. Translated: CSGTSGRAANTGELFF.

J is TRBJ1-1 and V is TRBV7-3; unclear D gene. Germline-derived CDR1 and CDR2 are SGHTA and FQGTGA. The V gene lost 5 bases and the J gene lost 2 bases, with 15 bases spanning the gap. The CDR3 loop spans 15 amino acids. The CDR3 DNA sequence: TGTGCCAGCAGCCGCGGAGGGAGGACCAACACTGAAGCTTTCTTT. Its protein product is CASSRGGRTNTEAFF.

This clone came up a few times. The chain links TRBV7-9 to TRBJ2-7; D perhaps matches TRBD1 (6 bases). The CDR3 has 14 amino acids. V dropped 4 bases and J dropped 6 bases, with 16 bases sitting between them. Germline values: CDR1 SEHNR, CDR2 FQNEAQ (reference sequence). The DNA of the CDR3 is TGTGCCAGCAGCTCCACAGGGTTTGGGTTCGAGCAGTACTTC. Translating gives CASSSTGFGFEQYF. The full variable domain, its missing parts supplied by reference TRBV7-9 and TRBJ2-7, is DTGVSQNPRHKITKRGQNVTFRCDPISEHNRLYWYRQTLGQGPEFLTYFQNEAQLEKSRLLSDRFSAERPKGSFSTLEIQRTEQGDSAMYLCASSSTGFGFEQYFGPGTRLTVT.

This rearrangement joins TRBV7-9 to TRBJ1-4, with D tentatively TRBD1 (6 bases). The V end was cut by 5 bases, the J end by 8 bases, with 18 bases between. Germline V gene sequence: CDR1 SEHNR, CDR2 FQNEAQ (reference sequence). The CDR3 consists of 15 residues. The CDR3 protein is CASSTPTGRGEKLFF. The CDR3 DNA reads as TGTGCCAGCAGCACCCCCACAGGGAGAGGCGAAAAACTGTTTTTT.

The chain uses TRBV18 and TRBJ2-5; maybe TRBD2 (6 bases). This CDR3 region has 13 residues. V was pared by 2 bases and J by 5 bases, with 9 bases between. Germline lookup yields CDR1 KGHSH and CDR2 LQKENI. CDR3 loop: CASSPLGGETQYF. Here the CDR3 DNA reads TGTGCCAGCTCACCATTAGGAGGGGAGACCCAGTACTTC.

The gene calls are TRBV5-1 and TRBJ1-2; perhaps TRBD1 as D (6 bases). Trimming pared 3 bases from V and 0 bases from J, leaving 18 bases between. From germline, CDR1 is SGHRS and CDR2 YFSETQ. The CDR3 length is 17 residues. The CDR3 DNA reads TGCGCCAGCAGCTCAGGGAATACAGGGCAGGCTAACTATGGCTACACCTTC. It yields the protein CASSSGNTGQANYGYTF.

The chain combines TRBV6-1 with TRBJ2-7; maybe TRBD1 (5 bases). Trimming stripped 3 bases from V and 6 bases from J, with 12 bases between. Germline CDR1 and CDR2: MNHNS and SASEGT. This CDR3 is built from 13 residues. CDR3 DNA: TGTGCCAGCAGTGAGAATCAGGGAAGCGAGCAGTACTTC. Translation gives CASSENQGSEQYF.

The chain is built from TRBV6-1 and TRBJ1-3; D remains ambiguous. Germline V gives CDR1 MNHNS, CDR2 SASEGT. Trimming shortened V by 2 bases and J by 3 bases, and 14 bases separated the two germline ends. CDR3 length: 16 amino acids. The DNA for the CDR3 is TGTGCCAGCAGTGAAACTAGGTCGGTCAGTGGAAACACCATATATTTT. Translated: CASSETRSVSGNTIYF.

On this clone: A read error may produce the germline difference seen at one junction end. This chain joins TRBV5-1 and TRBJ1-2; weak D call: TRBD1 (6 bases). Germline CDR1 SGHRS, CDR2 YFSETQ. This CDR3 is 9 amino acids long. CDR3 protein: CARRGGISF. Here the CDR3 DNA reads TGCGCCAGACGTGGGGGCATCTCCTTC.

The chain joins TRBV7-6 to TRBJ2-7; weak D call: TRBD2 (6 bases). CDR1 is SGHVS and CDR2 is FNYEAQ in the germline V gene. V lost 5 bases to trimming and J lost 4 bases, with 18 bases between them. The CDR3 runs to 15 residues. The CDR3 sequence is CASSPVDGGNYEQYF. Written as DNA, the CDR3 is TGTGCCAGCAGCCCAGTGGACGGGGGAAATTACGAGCAGTACTTC.

For the CDR3, the DNA is TGTGCCAGTAGTATATTGGGGAGCGGTGGGGGCTACACCTTC. This sequence encodes CASSILGSGGGYTF. The V and J genes are TRBV19 and TRBJ1-2; unclear D gene. Trimming took off 2 bases at V and 8 bases at J, with 15 bases between the two ends. This CDR3 has 14 amino acids. Germline V gene sequence: CDR1 LNHDA, CDR2 SQIVND (reference sequence). The full variable domain, completed using reference TRBV19 and TRBJ1-2, is DGGITQSPKYLFRKEGQNVTLSCEQNLNHDAMYWYRQDPGQGLRLIYYSQIVNDFQKGDIAEGYSVSREKKESFPLTVTSAQKNPTAFYLCASSILGSGGGYTFGSGTRLTVV.

The chain recombines TRBV28 with TRBJ2-2; D possibly corresponds to TRBD1 (5 bases). This CDR3 contains 16 residues. V dropped 5 bases and J dropped 6 bases, with 19 bases sitting between them. CDR1 MDHEN and CDR2 SYDVKM come from the germline V gene. The CDR3 DNA reads TGTGCCAGCAGTCCCGGCTCGTCAGGGCGGCCCGGGGAGCTGTTTTTT. This codes for CASSPGSSGRPGELFF. The full variable domain, rest sourced from reference TRBV28 and TRBJ2-2, is DVKVTQSSRYLVKRTGEKVFLECVQDMDHENMFWYRQDPGLGLRLIYFSYDVKMKEKGDIPEGYSVSREKKERFSLILESASTNQTSMYLCASSPGSSGRPGELFFGEGSRLTVL.

This clone was found a few times. Other nucleotide sequences in the sample specify the same CDR3. This sequence joins TRBV6-1 and TRBJ1-1, with 8 bases lining up with TRBD1. The germline gives CDR1 MNHNS, CDR2 SASEGT. The CDR3 runs 13 residues. V dropped 6 bases and J dropped 4; count of bases not matched to a gene: 4. The CDR3, as DNA: TGTGCCAGCAGCCTACAGGGGGGCACTGAAGCTTTCTTT. Protein sequence: CASSLQGGTEAFF.

The V and J genes are TRBV25-1 and TRBJ1-5; 7 bases are a match to TRBD1. With 4 bases clipped from V and 2 bases from J, the junction kept 5 bases outside the gene matches. The CDR3 loop spans 15 amino acids. CDR1 and CDR2 (germline): MGHDK, SYGVNS. CDR3 loop: CASSAGGPRNQPQHF. As DNA, the CDR3 is TGTGCCAGCAGTGCAGGGGGGCCCCGCAATCAGCCCCAGCATTTT.

Here the CDR3 reads CASSPDLGQTNTGELFF. CDR3 bases: TGTGCCAGCAGCCCAGATTTGGGACAGACTAACACCGGGGAGCTGTTTTTT. The chain joins TRBV7-6 to TRBJ2-2; 7 bases align to TRBD1. Per the germline V gene, CDR1 is SGHVS and CDR2 is FNYEAQ. The CDR3 has 17 amino acids. J gave up 2 bases and V 5 bases, and 11 bases lay outside the gene matches.

This clone was found once. The rearrangement links TRBV9 to TRBJ2-6; D is perhaps TRBD1 (5 bases). This CDR3 has 14 amino acids. V was shortened by 4 bases and J by 2 bases, with 7 bases between the two germline ends. The germline V gene encodes CDR1 SGDLS and CDR2 YYNGEE. DNA of the CDR3: TGTGCCAGCAGCAGGGGCACTGGGGCCAACGTCCTGACTTTC. It translates to CASSRGTGANVLTF.

The chain joins TRBV6-1 to TRBJ1-1; no firm D call. The CDR3 runs 14 residues. V lost 2 bases and J lost 0, with 7 bases in between. Germline CDR1 and CDR2: MNHNS and SASEGT. The CDR3, as DNA: TGTGCCAGCAGTGAACCGGAGGTGAACACTGAAGCTTTCTTT. It yields the protein CASSEPEVNTEAFF.

The V call is TRBV7-9, the J call TRBJ2-7; a possible D gene is TRBD2 (5 bases). The CDR3 has 14 amino acids. Trimming removed 4 bases from V and 1 base from J, with 11 bases in between. Germline lookup yields CDR1 SEHNR and CDR2 FQNEAQ (reference sequence). CDR3 region: CASSSSGHSYEQYF. CDR3 in DNA: TGTGCCAGCAGCTCAAGCGGTCATTCCTACGAGCAGTACTTC.